This T cell receptor beta chain emerged from a study of cytomegalovirus exposure and HLA in healthy donors. Study observations and caveats: Across donors, sequencing depth was assumed by presence/absence analyses to be roughly uniform. Earlier analysis found most TCR beta V segments productive about 87% or about 30% of the time.

For this clone: Its antigen is as yet unknown.

PCR amplification relied on 60 Vbeta primers (plus 13 Jbeta primers). Some clones are missing from TCRdb's copy, which holds only in-frame ones; the method was immunoSEQ multiplex PCR. Here the sample spans 130,000 to 150,000 clones, over 80% being singletons. The sequence came from a woman aged 30 to 39 in good health and CMV-seronegative. Source material: PBMCs.

The CDR3 protein is CASSLLPSGGDGYTF. CDR3 in DNA: TGTGCCAGCAGTTTATTGCCCAGCGGAGGGGATGGCTACACCTTC. This chain links TRBV28 with TRBJ1-2; D possibly corresponds to TRBD1 (5 bases). V shed 1 base and J shed 6 bases, with 15 bases lying between them. The germline V gene encodes CDR1 MDHEN and CDR2 SYDVKM. The CDR3 length is 15 residues.